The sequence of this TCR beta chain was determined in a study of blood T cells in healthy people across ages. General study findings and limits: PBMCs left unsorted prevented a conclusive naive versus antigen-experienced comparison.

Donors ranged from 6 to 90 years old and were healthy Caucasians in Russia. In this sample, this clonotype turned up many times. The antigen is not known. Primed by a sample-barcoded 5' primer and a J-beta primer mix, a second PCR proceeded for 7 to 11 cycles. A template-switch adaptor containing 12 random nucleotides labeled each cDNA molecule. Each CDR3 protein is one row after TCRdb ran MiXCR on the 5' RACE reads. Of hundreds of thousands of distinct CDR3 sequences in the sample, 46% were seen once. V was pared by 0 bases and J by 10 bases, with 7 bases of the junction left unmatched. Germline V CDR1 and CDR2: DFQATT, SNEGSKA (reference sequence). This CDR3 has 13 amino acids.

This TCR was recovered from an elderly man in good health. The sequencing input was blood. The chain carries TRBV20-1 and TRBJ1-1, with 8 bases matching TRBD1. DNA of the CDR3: TGCAGTGCTAGAGAGACAGGGGCAGGAGGAGCTTTCTTT. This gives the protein CSARETGAGGAFF.